This TCR beta chain was sequenced during a study of human T cells and chemical hapten exposure. TCRdb passed the RACE reads through MiXCR, listing each CDR3 protein once. The data show about 77,000 distinct CDR3 sequences, with about 9.2% seen just once and about 1.5% held by the top ten. Germline values: CDR1 DFQATT, CDR2 SNEGSKA (reference sequence). V gave up 4 bases and J gave up 4 bases, with 14 bases separating them. This CDR3 is 13 amino acids long. Indicated time point: healthy volunteer bleed at 6 weeks. Total RNA was isolated from whole blood that had not been fractionated. This clonotype originated in a female donor in good health. Some clones in this sample may be carry-over from other donors' samples. Sequencing input: whole blood. The chain is built from TRBV20-1 and TRBJ2-7; D is unclear. CDR3 DNA: TGCAGTGCTATTAGGGCAGCTCAGTACGAGCAGTACTTC. Protein: CSAIRAAQYEQYF.